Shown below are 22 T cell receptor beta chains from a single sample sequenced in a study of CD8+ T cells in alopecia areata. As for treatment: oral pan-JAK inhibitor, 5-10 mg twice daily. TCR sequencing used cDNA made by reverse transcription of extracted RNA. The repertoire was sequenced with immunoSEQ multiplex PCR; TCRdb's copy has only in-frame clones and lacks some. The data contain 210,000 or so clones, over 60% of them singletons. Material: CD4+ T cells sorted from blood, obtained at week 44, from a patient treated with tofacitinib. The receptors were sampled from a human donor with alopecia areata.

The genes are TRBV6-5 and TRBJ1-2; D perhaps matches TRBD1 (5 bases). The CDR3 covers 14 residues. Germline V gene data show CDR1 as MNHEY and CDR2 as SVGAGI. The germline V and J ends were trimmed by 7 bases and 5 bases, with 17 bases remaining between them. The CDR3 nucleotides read TGTGCCAGCACCATAAGCAACAGGAATTATGGCTACACCTTC. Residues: CASTISNRNYGYTF.

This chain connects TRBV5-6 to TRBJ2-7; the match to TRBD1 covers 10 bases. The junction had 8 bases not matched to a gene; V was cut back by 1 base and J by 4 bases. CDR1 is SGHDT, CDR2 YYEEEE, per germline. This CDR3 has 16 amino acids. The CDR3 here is CASSLLTLDRGYEQYF. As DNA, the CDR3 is TGTGCCAGCAGCTTGCTCACTCTGGACAGGGGGTACGAGCAGTACTTC.

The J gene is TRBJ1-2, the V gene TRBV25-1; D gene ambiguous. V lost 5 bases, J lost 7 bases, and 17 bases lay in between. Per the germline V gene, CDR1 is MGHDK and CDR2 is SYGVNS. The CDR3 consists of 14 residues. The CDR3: CASSFEGPVGGYTF. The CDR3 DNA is TGTGCCAGCAGTTTCGAGGGTCCGGTTGGTGGCTACACCTTC.

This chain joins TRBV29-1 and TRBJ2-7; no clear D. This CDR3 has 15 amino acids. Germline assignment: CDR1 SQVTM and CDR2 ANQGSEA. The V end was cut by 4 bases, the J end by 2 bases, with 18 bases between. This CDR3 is CSVGVGSISPYEQYF. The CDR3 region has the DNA TGCAGCGTTGGGGTGGGGTCTATATCCCCCTACGAGCAGTACTTC.

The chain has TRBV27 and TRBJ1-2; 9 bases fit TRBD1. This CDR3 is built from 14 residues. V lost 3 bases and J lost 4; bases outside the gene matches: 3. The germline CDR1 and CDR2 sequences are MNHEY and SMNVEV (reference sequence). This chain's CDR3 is CASSFTGGTYGYTF. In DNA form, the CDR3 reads TGTGCCAGCAGTTTTACAGGGGGCACCTATGGCTACACCTTC.

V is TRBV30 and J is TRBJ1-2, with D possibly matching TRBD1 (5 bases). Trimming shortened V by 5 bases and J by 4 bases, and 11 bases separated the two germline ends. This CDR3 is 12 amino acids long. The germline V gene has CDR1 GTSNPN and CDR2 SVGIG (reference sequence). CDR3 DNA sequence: TGTGCCTGGGGTGGACACCGCTATGGCTACACCTTC. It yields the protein CAWGGHRYGYTF.

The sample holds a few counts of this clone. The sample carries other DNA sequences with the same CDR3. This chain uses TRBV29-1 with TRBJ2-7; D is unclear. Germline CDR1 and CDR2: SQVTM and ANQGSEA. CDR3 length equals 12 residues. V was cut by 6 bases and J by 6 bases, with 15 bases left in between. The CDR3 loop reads CSVEPQVGEQYF. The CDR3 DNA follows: TGCAGCGTCGAACCCCAGGTGGGCGAGCAGTACTTC.

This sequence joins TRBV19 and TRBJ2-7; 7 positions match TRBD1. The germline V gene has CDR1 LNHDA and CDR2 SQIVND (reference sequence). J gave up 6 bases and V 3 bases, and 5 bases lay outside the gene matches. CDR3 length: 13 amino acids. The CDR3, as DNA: TGTGCCAGTAGTATTCAGGACAGGTTCGAGCAGTACTTC. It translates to CASSIQDRFEQYF.

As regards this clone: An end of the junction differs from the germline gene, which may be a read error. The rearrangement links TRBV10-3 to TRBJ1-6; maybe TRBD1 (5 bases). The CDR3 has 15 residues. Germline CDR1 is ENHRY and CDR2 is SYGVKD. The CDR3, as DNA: TGTGCCAGCAGTTACGGTGGGGCGAGGGACTCACCCCTCCACTTT. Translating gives CASSYGGARDSPLHF.

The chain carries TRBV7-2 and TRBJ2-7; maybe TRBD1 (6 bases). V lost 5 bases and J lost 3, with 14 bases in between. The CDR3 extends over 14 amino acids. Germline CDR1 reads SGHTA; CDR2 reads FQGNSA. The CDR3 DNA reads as TGTGCCAGCAGCCGTGGGACAACTCACTACGAGCAGTACTTC. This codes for CASSRGTTHYEQYF.

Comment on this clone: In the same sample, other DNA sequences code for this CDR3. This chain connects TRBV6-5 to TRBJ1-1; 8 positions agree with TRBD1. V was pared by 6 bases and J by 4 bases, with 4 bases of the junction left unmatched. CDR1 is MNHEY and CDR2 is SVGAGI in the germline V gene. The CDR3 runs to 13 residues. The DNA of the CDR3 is TGTGCCAGCAGGGACAGGGCCGCCACTGAAGCTTTCTTT. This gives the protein CASRDRAATEAFF.

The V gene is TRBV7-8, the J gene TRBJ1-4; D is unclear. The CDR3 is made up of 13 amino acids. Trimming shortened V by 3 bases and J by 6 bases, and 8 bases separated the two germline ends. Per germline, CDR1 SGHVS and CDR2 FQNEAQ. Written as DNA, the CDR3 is TGTGCCAGCAGCTTCCGGGGAGATGAAAAACTGTTTTTT. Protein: CASSFRGDEKLFF.

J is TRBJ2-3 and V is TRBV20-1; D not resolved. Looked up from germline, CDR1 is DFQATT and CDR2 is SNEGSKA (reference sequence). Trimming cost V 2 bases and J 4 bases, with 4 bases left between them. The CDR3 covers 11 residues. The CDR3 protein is CSARHSDTQYF. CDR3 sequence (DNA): TGCAGTGCTAGACACTCAGATACGCAGTATTTT.

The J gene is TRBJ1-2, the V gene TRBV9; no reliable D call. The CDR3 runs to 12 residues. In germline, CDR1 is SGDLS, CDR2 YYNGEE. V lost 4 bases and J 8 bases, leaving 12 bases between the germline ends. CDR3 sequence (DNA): TGTGCCAGCAGCCCTTGGCTAAAGGGCTACACCTTC. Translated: CASSPWLKGYTF.

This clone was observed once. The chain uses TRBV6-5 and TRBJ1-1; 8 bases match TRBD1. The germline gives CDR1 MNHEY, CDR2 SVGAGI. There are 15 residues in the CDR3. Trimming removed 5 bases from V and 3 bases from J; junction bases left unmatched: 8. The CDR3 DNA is TGTGCCAGCAGTCCCATGGGACAGGCCGACACTGAAGCTTTCTTT. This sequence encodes CASSPMGQADTEAFF.

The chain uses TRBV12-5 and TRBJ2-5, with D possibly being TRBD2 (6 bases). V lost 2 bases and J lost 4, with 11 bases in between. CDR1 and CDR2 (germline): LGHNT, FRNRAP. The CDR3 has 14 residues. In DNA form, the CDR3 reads TGTGCTAGTGGTTTGCCTTCTAGCGTAGAGACCCAGTACTTC. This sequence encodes CASGLPSSVETQYF. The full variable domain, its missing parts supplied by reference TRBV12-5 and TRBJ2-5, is DARVTQTPRHKVTEMGQEVTMRCQPILGHNTVFWYRQTMMQGLELLAYFRNRAPLDDSGMPKDRFSAEMPDATLATLKIQPSEPRDSAVYFCASGLPSSVETQYFGPGTRLLVL.

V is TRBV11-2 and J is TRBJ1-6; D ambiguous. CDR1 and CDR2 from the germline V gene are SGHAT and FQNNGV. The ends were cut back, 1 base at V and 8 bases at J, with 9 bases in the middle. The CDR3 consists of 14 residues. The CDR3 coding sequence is TGTGCCAGCAGCTTAGTGTCCGGGGATTCACCCCTCCACTTT. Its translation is CASSLVSGDSPLHF.

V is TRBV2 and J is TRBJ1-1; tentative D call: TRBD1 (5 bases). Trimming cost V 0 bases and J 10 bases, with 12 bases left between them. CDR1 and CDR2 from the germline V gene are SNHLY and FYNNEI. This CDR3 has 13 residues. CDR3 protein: CASSEAGLFGAFF. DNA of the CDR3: TGTGCCAGCAGTGAAGCGGGACTATTCGGAGCTTTCTTT.

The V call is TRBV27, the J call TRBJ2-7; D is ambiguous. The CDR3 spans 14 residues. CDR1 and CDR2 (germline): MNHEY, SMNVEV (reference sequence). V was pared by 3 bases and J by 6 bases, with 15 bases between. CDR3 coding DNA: TGTGCCAGCAGTTTGGACCTCTATCGCTCCGAGCAGTACTTC. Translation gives CASSLDLYRSEQYF.

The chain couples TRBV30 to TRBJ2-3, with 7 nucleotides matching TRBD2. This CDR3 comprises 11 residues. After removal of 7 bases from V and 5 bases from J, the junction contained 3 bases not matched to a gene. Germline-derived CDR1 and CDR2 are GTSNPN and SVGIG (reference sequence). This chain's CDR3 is CALGGGDTQYF. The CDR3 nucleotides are TGTGCCTTGGGGGGGGGAGATACGCAGTATTTT.

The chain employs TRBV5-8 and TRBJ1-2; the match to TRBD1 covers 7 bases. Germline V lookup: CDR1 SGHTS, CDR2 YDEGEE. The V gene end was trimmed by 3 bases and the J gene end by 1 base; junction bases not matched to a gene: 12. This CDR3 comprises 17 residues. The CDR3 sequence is CASSWEATGSNNYGYTF. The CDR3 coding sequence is TGTGCCAGCAGCTGGGAGGCGACAGGGTCTAATAACTATGGCTACACCTTC. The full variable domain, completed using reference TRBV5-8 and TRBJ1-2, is EAGVTQSPTHLIKTRGQQATLRCSPISGHTSVYWYQQALGLGLQFLLWYDEGEERNRGNFPPRFSGRQFPNYSSELNVNALELEDSALYLCASSWEATGSNNYGYTFGSGTRLTVV.

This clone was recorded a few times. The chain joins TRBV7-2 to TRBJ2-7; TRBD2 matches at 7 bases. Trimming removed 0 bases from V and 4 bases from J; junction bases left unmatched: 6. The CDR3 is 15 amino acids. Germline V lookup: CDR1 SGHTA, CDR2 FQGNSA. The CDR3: CASSLAAGVGYEQYF. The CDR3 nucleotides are TGTGCCAGCAGCTTAGCGGCGGGGGTTGGTTACGAGCAGTACTTC.